This entry is about one T cell receptor (beta chain). Its antigen is still unknown. These data originate in a study of T cell responses to AZD1222 COVID-19 vaccine. Broader study findings: Compared with day 0, the breadth and depth of the Spike-specific TCR repertoire rose significantly after two doses of AZD1222. Variant regions that are unmutated are reportedly the target of nearly half of spike-specific TCRs. Spike was spanned by vaccine-associated CD4 TCRs, with dominance at 160-218 and 743-854.

Generated by immunoSEQ multiplex PCR, the TCRdb table keeps only in-frame clones and is missing some. The data show 100,000 to 140,000 clones, with over 80% seen just once and 5.5% to 7% held by the top ten. This CDR3 region has 14 residues. CDR1 MNHEY and CDR2 SVGAGI come from the germline V gene. Trimming removed 7 bases at V and 6 bases at J, with 18 bases between. The sample consisted of peripheral blood, taken 28 days after the second AZD1222 dose. This chain links TRBV6-5 with TRBJ1-1, with D possibly matching TRBD1 (5 bases). This sequence was found in an adult who received the AZD1222 COVID-19 vaccine. The CDR3 DNA follows: TGTGCCAGCAAGCCCGGACGGGACGAACCTGAAGCTTTCTTT. Its translation: CASKPGRDEPEAFF.